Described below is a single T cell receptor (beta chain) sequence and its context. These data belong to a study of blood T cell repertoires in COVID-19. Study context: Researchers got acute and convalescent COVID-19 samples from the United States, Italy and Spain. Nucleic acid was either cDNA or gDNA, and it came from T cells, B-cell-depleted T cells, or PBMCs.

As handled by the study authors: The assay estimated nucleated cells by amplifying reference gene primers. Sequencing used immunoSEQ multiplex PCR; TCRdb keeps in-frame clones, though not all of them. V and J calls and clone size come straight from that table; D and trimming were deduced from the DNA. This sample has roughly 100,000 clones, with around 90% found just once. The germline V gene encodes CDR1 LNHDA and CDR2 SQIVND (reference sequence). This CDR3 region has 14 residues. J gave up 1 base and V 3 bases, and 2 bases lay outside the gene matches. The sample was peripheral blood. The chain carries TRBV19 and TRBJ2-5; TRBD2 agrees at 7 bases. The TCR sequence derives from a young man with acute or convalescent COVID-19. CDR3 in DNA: TGTGCCAGTAGTATGTGGGAGGGCCAAGAGACCCAGTACTTC. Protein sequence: CASSMWEGQETQYF.